These 21 T cell receptor beta chains were sequenced from one sample in a study of blood T cell repertoires in COVID-19. Using immunoSEQ multiplex PCR, the repertoire was profiled, and TCRdb retains in-frame clones only, with some absent. The sample yields about 100,000 clones, roughly 84% seen once. The sample consisted of peripheral blood. The source is a human donor in a cohort sampled during active COVID-19.

The chain has TRBV7-8 and TRBJ1-1; TRBD1 might be the D (5 bases). The length of the CDR3 is 12 residues. V dropped 1 base and J dropped 8 bases, with 8 bases sitting between them. Germline values: CDR1 SGHVS, CDR2 FQNEAQ. CDR3 region: CASSLDKGEAFF. The CDR3 DNA sequence: TGTGCCAGCAGCTTAGACAAGGGGGAAGCTTTCTTT.

V is TRBV7-3 and J is TRBJ1-4, with D tentatively TRBD1 (6 bases). This CDR3 contains 15 residues. Trimming pared 4 bases from V and 5 bases from J, leaving 14 bases between. Germline values: CDR1 SGHTA, CDR2 FQGTGA. As DNA, the CDR3 is TGTGCCAGCAGCTCCCCAGGGAGGGGGAATGAAAAACTGTTTTTT. Protein sequence: CASSSPGRGNEKLFF.

The genes are TRBV4-2 and TRBJ2-7; 7 bases align to TRBD1. Germline V gene lookup returns CDR1 LGHNA and CDR2 YNFKEQ. This CDR3 is 15 amino acids long. After removal of 1 base from V and 2 bases from J, the junction contained 5 bases not matched to a gene. DNA for the CDR3: TGTGCCAGCAGCCAAGGATGGGACAGCACCTACGAGCAGTACTTC. Translation: CASSQGWDSTYEQYF.

The chain is built from TRBV19 and TRBJ2-2; D perhaps matches TRBD2 (7 bases). Trimming stripped 7 bases from V and 0 bases from J, with 15 bases between. The CDR3 is made up of 16 amino acids. Per the germline V gene, CDR1 is LNHDA and CDR2 is SQIVND (reference sequence). CDR3 protein: CASKGGGNPNTGELFF. The CDR3 DNA sequence: TGTGCCAGTAAGGGGGGAGGGAATCCGAACACCGGGGAGCTGTTTTTT.

The V gene is TRBV6-4, the J gene TRBJ2-5; D not resolved. Trimming cost V 4 bases and J 4 bases, with 10 bases left between them. The CDR3 runs to 13 residues. From germline, CDR1 is MRHNA and CDR2 SNTAGT. CDR3 amino acids: CASSVLVGETQYF. The CDR3 region has the DNA TGTGCCAGCAGTGTACTGGTCGGAGAGACCCAGTACTTC.

V and J are TRBV15 and TRBJ1-2, with 7 bases lining up with TRBD1. The V and J ends lost 4 bases and 8 bases, in that order; junction bases with no gene match: 13. Germline V gene sequence: CDR1 LNHNV, CDR2 YYDKDF (reference sequence). CDR3 length: 15 residues. This CDR3 reads CATSTLTSRGTGYTF. CDR3 DNA: TGTGCCACCAGCACTTTAACGTCCAGGGGGACGGGCTACACCTTC.

This rearrangement joins TRBV6-5 to TRBJ2-3, with D unclear. Trimming pared 5 bases from V and 2 bases from J, leaving 8 bases between. The CDR3 is 13 residues long. Per the germline V gene, CDR1 is MNHEY and CDR2 is SVGAGI. CDR3 residues: CASSSRLTDTQYF. The CDR3 region has the DNA TGTGCCAGCAGTAGCCGTCTCACAGATACGCAGTATTTT.

For the CDR3, the DNA is TGTGCCAGCAGTACTACGACAGGGGGCTATGGCTACACCTTC. This translates into CASSTTTGGYGYTF. The chain carries TRBV2 and TRBJ1-2; 9 bases map to TRBD1. The V segment lost 5 bases and the J segment 4 bases; nucleotides outside the gene matches: 5. Germline V CDR1 and CDR2: SNHLY, FYNNEI. The CDR3 has 14 amino acids.

CDR3 protein: CASRPTDRGNYGYTF. CDR3 sequence (DNA): TGTGCCAGCAGACCCACCGATAGGGGTAACTATGGCTACACCTTC. This chain uses TRBV28 with TRBJ1-2, with D maybe TRBD1 (5 bases). The germline V gene encodes CDR1 MDHEN and CDR2 SYDVKM. Trimming shortened V by 6 bases and J by 1 base, and 15 bases separated the two germline ends. The CDR3 is 15 residues long.

The J gene is TRBJ1-6, the V gene TRBV5-4; D perhaps matches TRBD1 (6 bases). The CDR3 covers 16 residues. CDR1 SGHNT and CDR2 YYREEE come from the germline V gene (reference sequence). The V end was cut by 3 bases, the J end by 5 bases, with 15 bases between. In nucleotides, the CDR3 is TGTGCCAGCAGCTCAATTACAACAGGGCATAATTCACCCCTCCACTTT. It specifies CASSSITTGHNSPLHF.

The chain carries TRBV19 and TRBJ2-3, with 12 positions matching TRBD2. J was trimmed by 0 bases and V by 3 bases; bases with no gene match: 4. CDR3 size: 17 residues. CDR1 is LNHDA, CDR2 SQIVND, per germline (reference sequence). The chain's CDR3 is CASSIPGLAGSTDTQYF. The CDR3, as DNA: TGTGCCAGTAGTATTCCCGGACTAGCGGGGAGCACAGATACGCAGTATTTT.

This clone has only one observation. This chain connects TRBV5-1 to TRBJ2-5; 7 bases map to TRBD2. The V gene end was trimmed by 0 bases and the J gene end by 9 bases; junction bases not matched to a gene: 11. The CDR3 spans 15 residues. CDR1 is SGHRS and CDR2 is YFSETQ in the germline V gene. CDR3 nucleotide sequence: TGCGCCAGCAGCTTGGACGCGACTAGCTCGAGGGCCCAGTACTTC. Amino acid sequence: CASSLDATSSRAQYF.

The genes are TRBV7-2 and TRBJ1-3, with D possibly TRBD1 on 6 matching bases. Trimming shortened V by 5 bases and J by 2 bases, and 10 bases separated the two germline ends. The CDR3 sequence is 14 residues long. CDR1 SGHTA and CDR2 FQGNSA come from the germline V gene. Here the CDR3 reads CASSQGTPGNTIYF. The CDR3 nucleotides read TGTGCCAGCAGCCAAGGGACACCTGGAAACACCATATATTTT.

This clone was observed a few times. The rearrangement links TRBV27 to TRBJ1-6, with D perhaps TRBD1 (6 bases). The V gene lost 2 bases and the J gene lost 9 bases, with 14 bases spanning the gap. CDR1 MNHEY and CDR2 SMNVEV come from the germline V gene (reference sequence). The CDR3 runs 15 residues. CDR3 bases: TGTGCCAGCAGTTTAGTTCCAGGGGTTGGTTCACCCCTCCACTTT. This codes for CASSLVPGVGSPLHF.

The chain carries TRBV7-9 and TRBJ2-5, with D possibly TRBD2 on 7 matching bases. Germline V gene lookup returns CDR1 SEHNR and CDR2 FQNEAQ (reference sequence). The CDR3 is made up of 15 amino acids. Trimming took off 3 bases at V and 1 base at J, with 12 bases between the two ends. The CDR3 DNA is TGTGCCAGCAGCTTGGGGGCGGGGGTCCAAGAGACCCAGTACTTC. It translates to CASSLGAGVQETQYF.

This chain connects TRBV4-3 to TRBJ2-1, with D maybe TRBD2 (6 bases). CDR3 length: 16 amino acids. Germline values: CDR1 LGHNA, CDR2 YSLEER. The germline V and J ends were trimmed by 0 bases and 1 base, with 10 bases remaining between them. The DNA for the CDR3 is TGCGCCAGCAGCCAAGAACCTGGGGGGTCCTACAATGAGCAGTTCTTC. Protein sequence: CASSQEPGGSYNEQFF.

The chain is built from TRBV6-5 and TRBJ2-5; 9 bases fit TRBD2. CDR1 is MNHEY, CDR2 SVGAGI, per germline. This CDR3 is 16 amino acids long. V shed 0 bases, J shed 1 base, and the junction held 3 bases outside the gene matches. The CDR3 DNA is TGTGCCAGCAGTTACTCACTAGCGGGCTTCCAAGAGACCCAGTACTTC. This encodes CASSYSLAGFQETQYF.

This clone was seen a handful of times. V gene TRBV19 combines with J gene TRBJ1-6; tentative D call: TRBD1 (6 bases). Germline lookup yields CDR1 LNHDA and CDR2 SQIVND (reference sequence). This CDR3 spans 15 amino acids. The germline V and J ends were trimmed by 7 bases and 5 bases, with 15 bases remaining between them. CDR3 region: CASMGTLTDNSPLHF. Written as DNA, the CDR3 is TGTGCCAGTATGGGGACACTAACGGATAATTCACCCCTCCACTTT.

The V gene is TRBV6-6, the J gene TRBJ1-1, with a weak D call TRBD1 (5 bases). Deletions cut 6 bases from V and 2 bases from J, with 10 bases between. The CDR3 length is 13 residues. Germline-derived CDR1 and CDR2 are MNHNY and SVGAGI (reference sequence). The CDR3 loop reads CASRIQDNTEAFF. The CDR3 DNA sequence: TGTGCCAGCAGGATACAGGATAACACTGAAGCTTTCTTT.

The chain carries TRBV7-2 and TRBJ2-6; D gene unclear. The CDR3 is 14 amino acids. With 5 bases removed from V and 2 bases from J, the gap between germline ends came to 7 bases. Looked up from germline, CDR1 is SGHTA and CDR2 is FQGNSA. The CDR3: CASSLGAGANVLTF. Here the CDR3 DNA reads TGTGCCAGCAGCCTTGGAGCTGGGGCCAACGTCCTGACTTTC.

The V call is TRBV4-3, the J call TRBJ2-7; 8 bases match TRBD2. The V segment lost 0 bases and the J segment 1 base; nucleotides outside the gene matches: 5. Germline CDR1 LGHNA, CDR2 YSLEER. This CDR3 has 16 residues. The CDR3 DNA reads TGCGCCAGCAGCCAAGATCGGGGGGGCGCTTCCTACGAGCAGTACTTC. This codes for CASSQDRGGASYEQYF.